A selection of T cell receptor beta chains follows, all from one sample in a study of neurological immune-mediated disorders. TCRdb re-derived calls from the 5' RACE reads in MiXCR, one entry per CDR3 protein. The sample carries some 16,000 distinct CDR3 sequences, 20% to 25% recorded once. The sample consisted of PBMCs. These receptors originate from a man in his forties or fifties in good health. Both conserved end residues are part of each CDR3. Each record gives: D gene, V gene, clone size, J gene, CDR3 protein, CDR3 DNA. D genes are given only for firm matches. Clone size is given for some rows only: seen once, a few or many times, or a class if the clone is expanded.

TRBD2	TRBV15	few	TRBJ2-7	CATSRDLASGAYEQYF	TGTGCCACCAGCAGAGATTTGGCTAGCGGAGCCTACGAGCAGTACTTC
NA	TRBV6-5	NA	TRBJ2-3	CASRGLRPSTDTQYF	TGTGCCAGCAGGGGCCTAAGACCTAGCACAGATACGCAGTATTTT
NA	TRBV20-1	NA	TRBJ1-2	CSAPAQGQSGYTF	TGCAGTGCCCCCGCCCAGGGTCAGTCTGGCTACACCTTC
TRBD1	TRBV20-1	NA	TRBJ2-2	CSASRGQNSGELFF	TGCAGTGCTAGCAGGGGGCAAAATTCCGGGGAGCTGTTTTTT
TRBD2	TRBV7-9	NA	TRBJ2-7	CASSPGLAVPYEQYF	TGTGCCAGCAGCCCCGGACTAGCGGTTCCCTACGAGCAGTACTTC
NA	TRBV28	many	TRBJ1-6	CASSSNSPLHF	TGTGCCAGCAGTTCTAATTCACCCCTCCACTTT
NA	TRBV6-1	many	TRBJ2-1	CASSEVGEQFF	TGTGCCAGCAGTGAAGTCGGTGAGCAGTTCTTC
NA	TRBV3-1	once	TRBJ2-4	CASSRLVAGKNIQYF	TGTGCCAGCAGCCGGTTAGTCGCAGGCAAAAACATTCAGTACTTC
TRBD2	TRBV28	medium-sized	TRBJ2-1	CASSPGRAPYNEQFF	TGTGCCAGCAGCCCCGGGAGGGCCCCCTACAATGAGCAGTTCTTC
NA	TRBV4-1	few	TRBJ2-1	CASSQQAGTLYNEQFF	TGCGCCAGCAGCCAGCAAGCTGGGACTCTCTACAATGAGCAGTTCTTC
TRBD2	TRBV6-5	many	TRBJ2-3	CASRSGLADRRTDTQYF	TGTGCCAGCAGATCGGGACTAGCGGACCGAAGGACAGATACGCAGTATTTT
NA	TRBV30	few	TRBJ2-1	CAWSPAIFNEQFF	TGTGCCTGGAGCCCGGCTATCTTCAATGAGCAGTTCTTC
NA	TRBV20-1	many	TRBJ2-5	CSASRSKETQYF	TGCAGTGCTAGTCGGAGTAAAGAGACCCAGTACTTC
NA	TRBV6-5	many	TRBJ1-6	CASSYSGRVYNSPLHF	TGTGCCAGCAGTTACTCTGGCAGGGTCTATAATTCACCCCTCCACTTT
TRBD2	TRBV5-6	once	TRBJ2-1	CASSLGLAGNNEQFF	TGTGCCAGCAGCTTGGGACTAGCGGGAAACAATGAGCAGTTCTTC
TRBD1	TRBV12-3/TRBV12-4	many	TRBJ2-1	CASSLRTGDYNEQFF	TGTGCCAGCAGTTTAAGGACAGGGGACTACAATGAGCAGTTCTTC
NA	TRBV6-5	NA	TRBJ1-5	CASTLGFGQPQHF	TGTGCCAGCACCCTCGGTTTCGGTCAGCCCCAGCATTTT
NA	TRBV20-1	many	TRBJ1-1	CSAIWNTEAFF	TGCAGTGCCATTTGGAACACTGAAGCTTTCTTT
TRBD1	TRBV9	medium-sized	TRBJ1-1	CASSGQGRMNTEAFF	TGTGCCAGCAGTGGACAGGGACGGATGAACACTGAAGCTTTCTTT